The T cell receptor beta chain described here comes from a study of blood T cells in healthy people across ages. Overall study context: About one barcoded beta molecule per two T cells came from capture by template switching. Study results and limitations: Shifts in expanded clonotypes may have been confounded by donor CMV status, which was unknown.

A second PCR, run for roughly 6 to 11 cycles, used a sample-barcoded 5' primer plus a J-beta primer mix. TCRdb re-called the 5' RACE reads with MiXCR, one entry per CDR3 protein. This sample carries about 940,000 distinct CDR3 sequences, roughly 48% of them seen once, and the ten largest clones take about an eighth. Total RNA, at least 6 micrograms per sample, was extracted from PBMCs. This clonotype has a count of ten or more. Its cognate antigen is unknown. The germline gives CDR1 MNHEY, CDR2 SMNVEV (reference sequence). V gave up 7 bases and J gave up 0 bases, with 11 bases separating them. The length of the CDR3 is 14 residues.

J is TRBJ2-3 and V is TRBV27; D is undetermined. Sequencing input: blood. The origin of this receptor is a man aged 30 to 45 in good health. The CDR3 is CASNPTPSTDTQYF. CDR3 sequence (DNA): TGTGCCAGCAACCCTACGCCTAGCACAGATACGCAGTATTTT.